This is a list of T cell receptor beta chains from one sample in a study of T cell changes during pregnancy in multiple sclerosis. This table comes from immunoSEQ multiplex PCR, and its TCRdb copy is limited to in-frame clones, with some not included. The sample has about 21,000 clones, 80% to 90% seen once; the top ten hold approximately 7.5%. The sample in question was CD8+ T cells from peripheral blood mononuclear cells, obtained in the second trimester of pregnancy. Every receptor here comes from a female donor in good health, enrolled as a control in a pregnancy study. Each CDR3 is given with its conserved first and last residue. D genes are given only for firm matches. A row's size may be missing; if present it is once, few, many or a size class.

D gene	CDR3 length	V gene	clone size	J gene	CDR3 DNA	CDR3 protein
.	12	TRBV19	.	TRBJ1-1	TGTGCCAGTAGTTACGGCGGCACTGAAGCTTTCTTT	CASSYGGTEAFF
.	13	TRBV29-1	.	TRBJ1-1	TGCAGCGTTGATACAGGAAGCAACACTGAAGCTTTCTTT	CSVDTGSNTEAFF
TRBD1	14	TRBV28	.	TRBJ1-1	TGTGCCAGCAGGTCACAGGGGGCCGGGACTGAAGCTTTCTTT	CASRSQGAGTEAFF
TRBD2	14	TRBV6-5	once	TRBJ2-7	TGTGCCAGCAGCCTTAGCGGGCCTTCCTACGAGCAGTACTTC	CASSLSGPSYEQYF
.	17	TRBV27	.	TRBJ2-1	TGTGCCAGCAGTTTCCCATCAGGGGGGAGCTCCTACAATGAGCAGTTCTTC	CASSFPSGGSSYNEQFF
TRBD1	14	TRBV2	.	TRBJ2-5	TGTGCCAGCAGAGGCCAGGGGGCGGGGGAGACCCAGTACTTC	CASRGQGAGETQYF
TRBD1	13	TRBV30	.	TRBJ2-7	TGTGCCTGGAGTCCGACAGGGCAACACGAGCAGTACTTC	CAWSPTGQHEQYF
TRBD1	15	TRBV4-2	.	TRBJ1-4	TGTGCCAGCAGCCCTCGAGGGACAGGGGATGAAAAACTGTTTTTT	CASSPRGTGDEKLFF
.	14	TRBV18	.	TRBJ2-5	TGTGCCAGCTCAAGGGAAGCGGCCCAAGAGACCCAGTACTTC	CASSREAAQETQYF
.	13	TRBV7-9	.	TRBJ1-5	TGTGCCAGCAGCTTAAACACCGATCAGCCCCAGCATTTT	CASSLNTDQPQHF
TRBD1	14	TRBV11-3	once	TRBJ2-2	TGTGCCAGCCGGGACAGGGGGAACACCGGGGAGCTGTTTTTT	CASRDRGNTGELFF
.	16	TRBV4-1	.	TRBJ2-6	TGCGCCAGCAGCCAAGATCAGAACTCTGGGGCCAACGTCCTGACTTTC	CASSQDQNSGANVLTF
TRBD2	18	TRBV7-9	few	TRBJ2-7	TGTGCCAGCAGCCCCAGCGGACTAGCGGGGGTAACCTCCTACGAGCAGTACTTC	CASSPSGLAGVTSYEQYF
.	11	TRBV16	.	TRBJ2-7	TGTGCCAGCAGCCAATCAGCCGAGCAGTACTTC	CASSQSAEQYF
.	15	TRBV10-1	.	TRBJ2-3	TGCGCCAGCAAAGGATCGGCGGGCCCGACGGATACGCAGTATTTT	CASKGSAGPTDTQYF
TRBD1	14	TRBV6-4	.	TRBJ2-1	TGTGCCAGCAGTGAGCGCAGGGGGCTAAATGAGCAGTTCTTC	CASSERRGLNEQFF
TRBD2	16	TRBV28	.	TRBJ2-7	TGTGCCAGCACAAGTTATAGCGGGAGTGCGGACGACGAGCAGTACTTC	CASTSYSGSADDEQYF
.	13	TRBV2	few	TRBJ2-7	TGTGCCAGCAGTGATGAGACAGGTAGCGAGCAGTACTTC	CASSDETGSEQYF
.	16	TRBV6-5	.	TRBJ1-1	TGTGCCAGCAGCTACTACCCCCAGGGGCCTGGGACTGAAGCTTTCTTT	CASSYYPQGPGTEAFF
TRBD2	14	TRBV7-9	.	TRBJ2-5	TGTGCCAGCAGCTCGCCGGGGGGTGAAGAGACCCAGTACTTC	CASSSPGGEETQYF
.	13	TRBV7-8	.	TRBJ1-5	TGTGCCAGCAGCTTTACGAGGGATCAGCCCCAGCATTTT	CASSFTRDQPQHF
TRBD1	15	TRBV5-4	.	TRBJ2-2	TGTGCCAGCAGCCTGGACAGGGTGCTAAGCGGGGAGCTGTTTTTT	CASSLDRVLSGELFF
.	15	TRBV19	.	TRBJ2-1	TGTGCCAGTAGTTCCGTCTTGGGTTGGGGGGATGAGCAGTTCTTC	CASSSVLGWGDEQFF
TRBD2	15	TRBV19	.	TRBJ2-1	TGTGCCAGTAGTATCTCTAGCGGACCGTACAATGAGCAGTTCTTC	CASSISSGPYNEQFF
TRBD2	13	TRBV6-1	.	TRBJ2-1	TGTGCCAGCAGGACTTGGGAGGGGAGGAGACAGTTCTTC	CASRTWEGRRQFF
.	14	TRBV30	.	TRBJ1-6	TGTGCCTGGAGCTCGGGTCGAGAGAATTCACCCCTCCACTTT	CAWSSGRENSPLHF
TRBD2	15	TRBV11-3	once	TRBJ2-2	TGTGCCAGCAGCGACCTCGCGGGAGGTATTGGGGAGCTGTTTTTT	CASSDLAGGIGELFF
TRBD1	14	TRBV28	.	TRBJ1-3	TGTGCCAGCAAGGACCAGGGGGAAGTGAACACCATATATTTT	CASKDQGEVNTIYF
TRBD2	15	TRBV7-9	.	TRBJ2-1	TGTGCCAGCAGCTTAGCGGCTAGCGGGACCAATGAGCAGTTCTTC	CASSLAASGTNEQFF
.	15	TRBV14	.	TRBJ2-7	TGTGCCAGCAGCCGGCTTACAGGGAGCTCCTACGAGCAGTACTTC	CASSRLTGSSYEQYF
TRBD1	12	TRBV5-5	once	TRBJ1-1	TGTGCCAGCAGCTGGACAGGGGCTGAAGCTTTCTTT	CASSWTGAEAFF
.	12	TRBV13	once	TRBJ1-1	TGTGCCAGCAGCTTAGACAGGGCAGAAGCTTTCTTT	CASSLDRAEAFF
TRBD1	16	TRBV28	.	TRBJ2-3	TGTGCCAGCAGTCTACCCGCCGGGACAGGGAAAGATACGCAGTATTTT	CASSLPAGTGKDTQYF
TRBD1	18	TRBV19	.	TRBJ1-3	TGTGCCAGTAGTCCTTATGGGGGACAGCCTAGCTTTGGAAACACCATATATTTT	CASSPYGGQPSFGNTIYF
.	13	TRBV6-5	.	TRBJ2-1	TGTGCCAGCGGGAGGCGGACCTACAATGAGCAGTTCTTC	CASGRRTYNEQFF
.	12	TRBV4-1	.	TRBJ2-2	TGCGCCAGCAGCCCTCCCACCGGGGAGCTGTTTTTT	CASSPPTGELFF
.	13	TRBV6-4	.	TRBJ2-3	TGTGCCAGCAGTGACTCGAGCGAACGTACGCAGTATTTT	CASSDSSERTQYF
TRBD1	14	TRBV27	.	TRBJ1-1	TGTGCCAGCAGGCCACAGGGGAAGAACACTGAAGCTTTCTTT	CASRPQGKNTEAFF
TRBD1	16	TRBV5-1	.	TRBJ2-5	TGCGCCAGCAGGAGTGTGGGACAGGGGAATCGAGAGACCCAGTACTTC	CASRSVGQGNRETQYF
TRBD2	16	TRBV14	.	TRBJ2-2	TGTGCCAGCAGCGCCCGACTAGCGGGCCTAACCGGGGAGCTGTTTTTT	CASSARLAGLTGELFF
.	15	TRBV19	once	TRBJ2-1	TGTGCCAGTAGTCCTGGACTGGATACTGGCAATGAGCAGTTCTTC	CASSPGLDTGNEQFF